A single sample is the source of the 15 T cell receptor beta chains below, sequenced in a study of identical twins. TCRdb reanalysed the 5' RACE reads using MiXCR and keeps one entry per CDR3 protein. This table has 550,000 to 800,000 distinct CDR3 sequences, around 7.5% appearing once. This same sample was also taken into another study, of yellow fever vaccine responses in identical twins.

The sequenced sample consisted of PBMCs. The receptors were sampled from a woman aged 18-29 years in good health.

This chain connects TRBV12-3 or TRBV12-4 to TRBJ2-2; tentative D call: TRBD1 (6 bases). Trimming cost V 5 bases and J 5 bases, with 12 bases left between them. This CDR3 has 14 amino acids. CDR3 loop: CASSPSQGTGELFF. The CDR3 DNA follows: TGTGCCAGCAGTCCCTCACAGGGAACCGGGGAGCTGTTTTTT.

Note on this clonotype: A much larger clonotype is one base distant, so this may be a read error. The chain links TRBV29-1 to TRBJ2-3; D is possibly TRBD1 or TRBD2 (5 bases each). Germline-derived CDR1 and CDR2 are SQVTM and ANQGSEA. The CDR3 runs 12 residues. CDR3 sequence: CSVGDGTVTQYF. The CDR3 nucleotides read TGCAGCGTGGGGGACGGCACAGTTACGCAGTATTTT.

There are a few counts of this clonotype. This chain connects TRBV4-1 to TRBJ2-7; D possibly corresponds to TRBD2 (5 bases). The V end was cut by 4 bases, the J end by 0 bases, with 16 bases between. CDR1 is MGHRA, CDR2 YSYEKL, per germline. The CDR3 contains 16 residues. This CDR3 is CASSRAAAESSYEQYF. The CDR3 DNA follows: TGCGCCAGCAGCCGAGCCGCAGCGGAGAGCTCCTACGAGCAGTACTTC.

The sample holds a few counts of this clonotype. This sequence joins TRBV24-1 and TRBJ2-1; D gene uncertain. This CDR3 region has 15 residues. Germline loops: CDR1 KGHDR, CDR2 SFDVKD. Trimming took 2 bases from V and 0 from J, leaving 7 bases between them. The CDR3 loop is CATSDWTSSYNEQFF. Written as DNA, the CDR3 is TGTGCCACCAGTGATTGGACCAGCTCCTACAATGAGCAGTTCTTC.

This clonotype was counted ten times or more. The CDR3 reads CASSPRELVNYGYTF. DNA for the CDR3: TGTGCCAGCAGCCCCCGGGAGTTGGTTAACTATGGCTACACCTTC. The J gene is TRBJ1-2, the V gene TRBV7-9; D is unclear. CDR1 and CDR2 from the germline V gene are SEHNR and FQNEAQ (reference sequence). The V end lost 5 bases, the J end lost 1 base, and 14 bases lay between the germline ends. The CDR3 length is 15 residues.

The rearrangement uses TRBV4-1 and TRBJ2-3; the match to TRBD2 covers 9 bases. Unmatched junction bases numbered 19, after V lost 4 bases and J lost 5 bases. The length of the CDR3 is 19 residues. Germline CDR1 reads MGHRA; CDR2 reads YSYEKL. The CDR3 DNA is TGCGCCAGCAGCCGAACAGTTCCAGGCGGGAGGGCCGTCGGAGATACGCAGTATTTT. Translating gives CASSRTVPGGRAVGDTQYF.

At least ten counts were recorded for this clonotype. This sequence joins TRBV29-1 and TRBJ1-1; 7 bases line up with TRBD1. Germline values: CDR1 SQVTM, CDR2 ANQGSEA. The V and J ends lost 7 bases and 4 bases, in that order; junction bases with no gene match: 6. This CDR3 is 12 amino acids long. CDR3 sequence reads: CSGASGGTEAFF. The CDR3 DNA reads TGCAGCGGGGCTTCAGGGGGCACTGAAGCTTTCTTT.

Ten or more counts support this clonotype. This chain links TRBV7-9 with TRBJ1-3, with D tentatively TRBD1 (5 bases). CDR1 is SEHNR and CDR2 is FQNEAQ in the germline V gene (reference sequence). The V end lost 1 base, the J end lost 2 bases, and 9 bases lay between the germline ends. CDR3 length: 15 residues. In nucleotides, the CDR3 is TGTGCCAGCAGCTTAGAACAAGGGGCTGGAAACACCATATATTTT. It is translated as CASSLEQGAGNTIYF.

This clonotype was seen repeatedly, ten times or more. The genes are TRBV5-1 and TRBJ1-4; TRBD1 might be the D (6 bases). This CDR3 is built from 13 residues. V gave up 4 bases and J gave up 4 bases, with 8 bases separating them. CDR1 and CDR2 from the germline V gene are SGHRS and YFSETQ. The CDR3 coding sequence is TGCGCCAGCAGCAGGGGGAATAATGAAAAACTGTTTTTT. Protein sequence: CASSRGNNEKLFF.

Ten or more counts support this clonotype. The J gene is TRBJ2-5, the V gene TRBV28, with 10 bases matching TRBD1. CDR3 length: 14 amino acids. V gave up 2 bases and J gave up 5 bases; unmatched junction bases: 2. The germline CDR1 and CDR2 sequences are MDHEN and SYDVKM. The CDR3 region is CASSLPTGGETQYF. CDR3 coding DNA: TGTGCCAGCAGTTTACCGACAGGGGGCGAGACCCAGTACTTC.

This chain uses TRBV29-1 with TRBJ2-3, with 10 bases matching TRBD2. Trimming removed 7 bases from V and 3 bases from J; junction bases left unmatched: 16. The CDR3 is 17 residues long. Germline assignment: CDR1 SQVTM and CDR2 ANQGSEA. CDR3 sequence reads: CSAAGHQRGGGTDTQYF. In DNA, the CDR3 is TGCAGCGCCGCGGGTCACCAGCGGGGGGGCGGGACAGATACGCAGTATTTT.

This clonotype was counted many times. This sequence joins TRBV12-3 or TRBV12-4 and TRBJ2-2; D is possibly TRBD1 (6 bases). V shed 7 bases and J shed 4 bases, with 13 bases lying between them. There are 14 residues in the CDR3. The CDR3 DNA sequence: TGTGCCAGCACCAGGGGTGGCGGCACCGGGGAGCTGTTTTTT. It yields the protein CASTRGGGTGELFF.

This clonotype appeared a few times. The V call is TRBV20-1, the J call TRBJ1-6, with D hard to call. Germline V gene data show CDR1 as DFQATT and CDR2 as SNEGSKA (reference sequence). Trimming took off 4 bases at V and 0 bases at J, with 19 bases between the two ends. The CDR3 is made up of 18 amino acids. CDR3 DNA sequence: TGCAGTGCTACCGCCAGCAACCAAATAAGCTCCTATAATTCACCCCTCCACTTT. Protein sequence: CSATASNQISSYNSPLHF.

This clonotype was counted at least ten times. This chain links TRBV5-1 with TRBJ2-2; D ambiguous. The ends were cut back, 0 bases at V and 6 bases at J, with 12 bases in the middle. CDR1 SGHRS and CDR2 YFSETQ come from the germline V gene. CDR3 length equals 15 residues. DNA for the CDR3: TGCGCCAGCAGCTTGGCGGCTAGTTTAGCCGGGGAGCTGTTTTTT. Protein sequence: CASSLAASLAGELFF.

This clonotype was observed a few times. The chain couples TRBV2 to TRBJ2-3, with 8 nucleotides matching TRBD2. CDR3 length: 16 residues. CDR1 SNHLY and CDR2 FYNNEI come from the germline V gene. Trimming removed 6 bases from V and 6 bases from J; junction bases left unmatched: 14. CDR3 coding DNA: TGTGCCAGCAGCCAAAGCACCGGGACTAGTTTGGATACGCAGTATTTT. Translation gives CASSQSTGTSLDTQYF.